The 25 T cell receptor beta chains presented below share a single source sample, sequenced in a study of beta chain features in type 1 diabetes. Of the isolated RNA, all was reverse transcribed, and so the sequenced material was expressed TCRB transcripts. Generated by immunoSEQ multiplex PCR, the TCRdb table keeps only in-frame clones and is missing some. The sample shows under 950,000 clones, roughly a sixth of them seen only once. The sequenced sample was naive CD4+ T cells from blood. The receptor set was obtained from a young woman in good health.

This chain connects TRBV29-1 to TRBJ2-7, with D unresolved. V was clipped by 4 bases and J by 0 bases, with 19 bases between them. The germline gives CDR1 SQVTM, CDR2 ANQGSEA. This CDR3 is built from 16 residues. The CDR3 DNA follows: TGCAGCGTTGCAAGAGGTTCGCGCCAGGCCTCCTACGAGCAGTACTTC. It codes for CSVARGSRQASYEQYF.

The chain has TRBV11-2 and TRBJ2-7, with 7 positions matching TRBD1. Germline V gene sequence: CDR1 SGHAT, CDR2 FQNNGV. This CDR3 comprises 14 residues. Unmatched junction bases numbered 3, after V lost 2 bases and J lost 2 bases. The CDR3: CASSLSRGTYEQYF. CDR3 sequence (DNA): TGTGCCAGCAGCTTAAGCAGGGGGACCTACGAGCAGTACTTC.

The J gene is TRBJ1-1, the V gene TRBV29-1, with a weak D call TRBD1 (5 bases). Deletions cut 6 bases from V and 1 base from J, with 15 bases between. The CDR3 runs to 14 residues. CDR1 is SQVTM, CDR2 ANQGSEA, per germline. CDR3 loop: CSVNTPGRNTEAFF. The CDR3 DNA reads TGCAGCGTGAACACTCCGGGGCGGAACACTGAAGCTTTCTTT.

This clone has just a few counts. V is TRBV9 and J is TRBJ2-3; 9 positions match TRBD1. The CDR3 sequence is 16 residues long. CDR1 is SGDLS and CDR2 is YYNGEE in the germline V gene. V shed 2 bases, J shed 3 bases, and the junction held 7 bases outside the gene matches. The CDR3 reads CASSVTPGQGTDTQYF. CDR3 sequence (DNA): TGTGCCAGCAGCGTCACCCCGGGACAGGGTACAGATACGCAGTATTTT.

This clone has just a few counts. The chain couples TRBV7-9 to TRBJ2-7; 9 nucleotides agree with TRBD1. The CDR3 length is 14 residues. Germline V gene data show CDR1 as SEHNR and CDR2 as FQNEAQ (reference sequence). V shed 5 bases and J 3 bases; nucleotides not matched to a gene: 5. The chain's CDR3 is CASSAGTGSYEQYF. The DNA for the CDR3 is TGTGCCAGCAGCGCAGGGACAGGGAGCTACGAGCAGTACTTC.

This clone came up a few times. The V call is TRBV11-1, the J call TRBJ2-7, with D perhaps TRBD2 (6 bases). Germline assignment: CDR1 SGHAT and CDR2 FQDESV (reference sequence). The ends were cut back, 8 bases at V and 2 bases at J, with 19 bases in the middle. The CDR3 has 15 residues. The CDR3 here is CASSGAGPITYEQYF. For the CDR3, the DNA is TGTGCCAGCTCCGGGGCGGGGCCCATTACCTACGAGCAGTACTTC.

This clone occurred a few times. The chain has TRBV4-3 and TRBJ2-7; D tentatively fits TRBD1 or TRBD2 (5 bases each). The germline CDR1 and CDR2 sequences are LGHNA and YSLEER. This CDR3 has 14 amino acids. V dropped 5 bases and J dropped 7 bases, with 18 bases sitting between them. This chain's CDR3 is CASSDRDPPIEQYF. The CDR3 DNA reads TGCGCCAGCAGCGACCGGGACCCACCTATAGAGCAGTACTTC.

This clone was recorded a few times. This chain uses TRBV7-8 with TRBJ2-2, with unresolved D. The length of the CDR3 is 15 residues. V was clipped by 5 bases and J by 6 bases, with 16 bases between them. Germline CDR1 and CDR2: SGHVS and FQNEAQ. This CDR3 reads CASSRSALPPGELFF. CDR3 coding DNA: TGTGCCAGCAGCCGATCAGCCTTACCCCCCGGGGAGCTGTTTTTT.

This clone appeared a few times. The chain recombines TRBV5-1 with TRBJ1-1; D may be TRBD1 (5 bases). CDR1 SGHRS and CDR2 YFSETQ come from the germline V gene. CDR3 length equals 13 residues. The V end lost 2 bases, the J end lost 12 bases, and 17 bases lay between the germline ends. CDR3 in amino acids: CASSLWGTDATFF. In DNA, the CDR3 is TGCGCCAGCAGCTTATGGGGGACCGATGCGACTTTCTTT.

The chain's CDR3 is CSVNLDRGHGEQYF. The CDR3 bases are TGCAGCGTTAATCTGGACAGGGGGCATGGGGAGCAGTACTTC. The chain carries TRBV29-1 and TRBJ2-7, with TRBD1 matching 11 bases. The CDR3 totals 14 residues. The J segment lost 7 bases and the V segment lost 5 bases, leaving 10 bases of the junction unmatched. Germline assignment: CDR1 SQVTM and CDR2 ANQGSEA.

The chain employs TRBV2 and TRBJ2-2; 10 nucleotides line up with TRBD2. V shed 6 bases and J 5 bases; nucleotides not matched to a gene: 6. The CDR3 totals 15 residues. Per the germline V gene, CDR1 is SNHLY and CDR2 is FYNNEI. The DNA for the CDR3 is TGTGCCAGCAGCGGAGCGGGAGGGATTACCGGGGAGCTGTTTTTT. Protein: CASSGAGGITGELFF.

The V and J genes are TRBV5-1 and TRBJ2-2, with 11 bases lining up with TRBD2. The V and J ends lost 0 bases and 7 bases, in that order; junction bases with no gene match: 8. The CDR3 runs 17 residues. Germline V gives CDR1 SGHRS, CDR2 YFSETQ. The CDR3 DNA sequence: TGCGCCAGCAGCTTGGCCGAAACTAGCGGGAGAGGCGGGGAGCTGTTTTTT. This encodes CASSLAETSGRGGELFF.

This clone was observed a handful of times. The chain combines TRBV4-2 with TRBJ1-2; D possibly corresponds to TRBD1 (6 bases). Germline V CDR1 and CDR2: LGHNA, YNFKEQ. Deletions cut 1 base from V and 6 bases from J, with 12 bases between. This CDR3 spans 14 amino acids. For the CDR3, the DNA is TGTGCCAGCAGCCAAGGGGGGCGCGGGCATGGCTACACCTTC. Residues: CASSQGGRGHGYTF.

This clone was seen a few times. The chain combines TRBV18 with TRBJ1-2; possibly TRBD1 for D (6 bases). The CDR3 covers 15 residues. V lost 3 bases, J lost 6 bases, and 17 bases lay in between. Per the germline V gene, CDR1 is KGHSH and CDR2 is LQKENI. The CDR3 DNA is TGTGCCAGCTCACCGTTTGTGTCGGGGGCTAATGGCTACACCTTC. Its translation: CASSPFVSGANGYTF.

This clone was counted a few times. The V and J genes are TRBV5-6 and TRBJ1-3; TRBD1 matches at 7 bases. The trim removed 4 bases at V and 8 bases at J, leaving 6 bases unmatched. Germline assignment: CDR1 SGHDT and CDR2 YYEEEE. This CDR3 is 13 amino acids long. CDR3 nucleotide sequence: TGTGCCAGCAGCCACGGACAGGCGGACACCATATATTTT. This codes for CASSHGQADTIYF. Full variable domain (remainder filled in from reference TRBV5-6 and TRBJ1-3): DAGVTQSPTHLIKTRGQQVTLRCSPKSGHDTVSWYQQALGQGPQFIFQYYEEEERQRGNFPDRFSGHQFPNYSSELNVNALLLGDSALYLCASSHGQADTIYFGEGSWLTVV.

V and J are TRBV15 and TRBJ1-4; 10 bases agree with TRBD1. The germline V gene encodes CDR1 LNHNV and CDR2 YYDKDF (reference sequence). This CDR3 has 15 amino acids. Trimming removed 3 bases from V and 6 bases from J; junction bases left unmatched: 4. CDR3 nucleotides: TGTGCCACCAGCAGGGGGACAGGGGTGGATGAAAAACTGTTTTTT. As protein: CATSRGTGVDEKLFF.

V is TRBV6-1 and J is TRBJ2-7, with D tentatively TRBD1 (5 bases). The length of the CDR3 is 12 residues. Germline CDR1 is MNHNS and CDR2 is SASEGT. Trimming took 1 base from V and 7 from J, leaving 8 bases between them. As DNA, the CDR3 is TGTGCCAGCAGTGAAGGGACACGGGAGCAGTACTTC. This encodes CASSEGTREQYF.

The V gene is TRBV28, the J gene TRBJ2-7; 9 positions agree with TRBD1. The CDR3 totals 13 residues. In germline, CDR1 is MDHEN, CDR2 SYDVKM. Unmatched junction bases numbered 4, after V lost 6 bases and J lost 4 bases. The CDR3 sequence is CASSGTGPYEQYF. CDR3 nucleotides: TGTGCCAGCAGCGGGACAGGGCCATACGAGCAGTACTTC.

The V call is TRBV29-1, the J call TRBJ2-7; possibly TRBD1 or TRBD2 for D (5 bases each). This CDR3 spans 14 amino acids. Trimming pared 4 bases from V and 5 bases from J, leaving 18 bases between. CDR1 is SQVTM and CDR2 is ANQGSEA in the germline V gene. The CDR3 DNA is TGCAGCGTTGGTGGGTCGTACGGGGCCCACGAGCAGTACTTC. Translated, it gives CSVGGSYGAHEQYF.

This chain connects TRBV28 to TRBJ2-5; D not certain. Per germline, CDR1 MDHEN and CDR2 SYDVKM. V lost 6 bases and J 2 bases, leaving 10 bases between the germline ends. The CDR3 has 13 amino acids. CDR3 loop: CASSPWLQETQYF. As DNA, the CDR3 is TGTGCCAGCAGCCCCTGGTTACAAGAGACCCAGTACTTC.

CDR3 region: CASNRDSQETQYF. CDR3 nucleotides: TGTGCCAGCAACCGGGACAGTCAAGAGACCCAGTACTTC. The chain joins TRBV18 to TRBJ2-5; TRBD1 matches 7 bases. J lost 2 bases, V lost 8 bases, and 5 bases had no gene match. Germline CDR1 reads KGHSH; CDR2 reads LQKENI. This CDR3 is 13 amino acids long.

This clone was counted once. The rearrangement uses TRBV7-8 and TRBJ1-3, with D perhaps matching TRBD1 (5 bases). V was trimmed by 6 bases and J by 3 bases, leaving 12 bases between them. Germline CDR1 SGHVS, CDR2 FQNEAQ. This CDR3 has 14 residues. CDR3 residues: CASSSRGIGNTIYF. In DNA form, the CDR3 reads TGTGCCAGCAGTTCAAGGGGTATTGGAAACACCATATATTTT.

This clone was observed a handful of times. J is TRBJ1-1 and V is TRBV2, with D unresolved. Germline CDR1 SNHLY, CDR2 FYNNEI. Trimming stripped 5 bases from V and 1 base from J, with 5 bases between. The CDR3 is made up of 12 amino acids. CDR3 bases: TGTGCCAGCAGTTACAGGAACACTGAAGCTTTCTTT. This codes for CASSYRNTEAFF.

This clone occurred a few times. The chain couples TRBV10-3 to TRBJ1-3, with a weak D call TRBD1 (5 bases). The germline CDR1 and CDR2 sequences are ENHRY and SYGVKD. The length of the CDR3 is 13 residues. The V end was cut by 2 bases, the J end by 5 bases, with 7 bases between. This chain's CDR3 is CAISEGARNTIYF. Here the CDR3 DNA reads TGTGCCATCAGTGAGGGGGCGAGAAACACCATATATTTT.

The V and J genes are TRBV19 and TRBJ2-1; D gene uncertain. The CDR3 spans 14 residues. Deletions cut 6 bases from V and 0 bases from J, with 9 bases between. CDR1 LNHDA and CDR2 SQIVND come from the germline V gene (reference sequence). The CDR3 nucleotides are TGTGCCAGTAGACCCCGGAGCTCCTACAATGAGCAGTTCTTC. It is translated as CASRPRSSYNEQFF.